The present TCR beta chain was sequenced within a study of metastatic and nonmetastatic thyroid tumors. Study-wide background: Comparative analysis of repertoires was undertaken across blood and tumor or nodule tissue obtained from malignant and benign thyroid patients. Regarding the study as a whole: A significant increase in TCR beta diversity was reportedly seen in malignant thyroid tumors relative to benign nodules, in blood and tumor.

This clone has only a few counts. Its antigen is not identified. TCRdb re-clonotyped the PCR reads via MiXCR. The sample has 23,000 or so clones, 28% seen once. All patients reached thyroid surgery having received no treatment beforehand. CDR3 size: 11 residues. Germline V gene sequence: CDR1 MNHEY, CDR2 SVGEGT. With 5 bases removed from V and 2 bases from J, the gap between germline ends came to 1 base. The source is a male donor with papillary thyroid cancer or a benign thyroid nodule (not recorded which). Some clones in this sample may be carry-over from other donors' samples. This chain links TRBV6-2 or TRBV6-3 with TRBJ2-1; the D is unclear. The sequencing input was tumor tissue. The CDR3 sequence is CASSPYNEQFF. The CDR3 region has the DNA TGTGCCAGCAGTCCCTACAATGAGCAGTTCTTC.